This T cell receptor beta chain was profiled in a study of T cell responses to AZD1222 COVID-19 vaccine. The study's findings and limits: In a largely white British group with more females than males, clonal diversity was possibly underestimated.

Method: immunoSEQ multiplex PCR; TCRdb's copy keeps in-frame clones and lacks some. The repertoire holds tens of thousands of clones, 90% to 95% seen once, with around 5.2% in the top ten. CDR1 and CDR2 from the germline V gene are SGDLS and YYNGEE. The CDR3 totals 13 residues. Trimming cost V 0 bases and J 9 bases, with 12 bases left between them. Concerning this clone: Its cognate antigen is unknown.

This TCR was sampled from an adult in good health. The specimen was peripheral blood, collected on day 0 of AZD1222 vaccination. V is TRBV9 and J is TRBJ1-1; tentative D call: TRBD1 (5 bases). DNA for the CDR3: TGTGCCAGCAGCGTAGGGGGCGGAACTAAAGCTTTCTTT. It specifies CASSVGGGTKAFF. Full variable domain (remainder filled in from reference TRBV9 and TRBJ1-1): DSGVTQTPKHLITATGQRVTLRCSPRSGDLSVYWYQQSLDQGLQFLIQYYNGEERAKGNILERFSAQQFPDLHSELNLSSLELGDSALYFCASSVGGGTKAFFGQGTRLTVV.